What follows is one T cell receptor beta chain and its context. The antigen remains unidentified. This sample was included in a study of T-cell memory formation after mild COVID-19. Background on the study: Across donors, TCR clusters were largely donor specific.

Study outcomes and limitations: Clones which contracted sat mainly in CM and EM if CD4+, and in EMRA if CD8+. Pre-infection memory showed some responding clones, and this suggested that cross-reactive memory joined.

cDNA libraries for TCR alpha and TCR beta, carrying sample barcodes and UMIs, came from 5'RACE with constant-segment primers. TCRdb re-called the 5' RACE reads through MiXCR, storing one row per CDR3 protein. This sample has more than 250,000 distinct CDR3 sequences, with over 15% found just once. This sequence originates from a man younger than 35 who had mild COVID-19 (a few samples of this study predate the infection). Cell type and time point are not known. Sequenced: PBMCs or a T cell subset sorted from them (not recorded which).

The CDR3 is CSAHEYLGTYNEQFF. The CDR3 coding sequence is TGCAGTGCCCACGAATACTTGGGAACCTACAATGAGCAGTTCTTC. The V gene is TRBV20-1, the J gene TRBJ2-1; D is undetermined. The CDR3 consists of 15 residues. V was clipped by 6 bases and J by 2 bases, with 17 bases between them. CDR1 and CDR2 (germline): DFQATT, SNEGSKA (reference sequence).